This record concerns one TCR beta chain sequence. Trimming shortened V by 1 base and J by 6 bases, and 9 bases separated the two germline ends. Germline values: CDR1 SGHAT, CDR2 FQNNGV. The CDR3 contains 13 residues. This record comes from a study of T cells after posttransplantation cyclophosphamide. The method was immunoSEQ multiplex PCR; TCRdb's version includes in-frame clones alone and lacks a portion of them. The table lists 20,000 to 25,000 clones, approximately 87% of them singletons. Busulfan-fludarabine conditioning, marrow transplant, and cyclophosphamide on days +3 and +4 were administered.

The rearrangement links TRBV11-2 to TRBJ1-1; the D is unclear. This receptor was identified in a female patient younger than 45 who received an allogeneic stem cell transplant from an unrelated donor, was CMV-positive, and had no GVHD. Some of the T cells might come from the graft donor. Sample: PBMCs, taken after allogeneic stem cell transplant with posttransplant cyclophosphamide. The CDR3 reads CASSLASKPEAFF. The CDR3 nucleotides read TGTGCCAGCAGCTTAGCTTCTAAACCTGAAGCTTTCTTT. Together with reference TRBV11-2 and TRBJ1-1, the CDR3 gives the full variable domain: EAGVAQSPRYKIIEKRQSVAFWCNPISGHATLYWYQQILGQGPKLLIQFQNNGVVDDSQLPKDRFSAERLKGVDSTLKIQPAKLEDSAVYLCASSLASKPEAFFGQGTRLTVV.